This entry concerns a single TCR beta chain. The antigen remains unidentified. The sample comes from a study of T-cell reconstitution after alpha-beta-depleted transplantation in children. Preparation of the TCRbeta library was carried out with unique molecular identifiers. TCRdb fed the PCR reads into MiXCR, producing one record per CDR3 protein. The sample records hundreds of thousands of distinct CDR3 sequences, around 17% being singletons. General study results and limits: Certain patients had high TCRbeta diversity at day 60, and it came from recipient T cells and thymic progenitors that survived. Several hundred graft clones that had expanded were reportedly the source of alpha-beta T cells about two months after transplant. Newly produced T cells mostly accounted for T-cell counts and diversity one year post-transplant.

This receptor was taken from a male patient younger than 18 who had a stem cell transplant for acute lymphoblastic leukemia, so the T cells may come from the graft donor. Specimen: PBMCs, mostly from graft donor cells, collected 360 days after TCRalphabeta/CD19-depleted stem cell transplant.

CDR3 protein: CASSLPASGRPIFQETQYF. CDR3 in DNA: TGTGCCAGCAGTTTACCGGCTAGCGGGAGGCCGATCTTTCAAGAGACCCAGTACTTC. V and J are TRBV12-3 or TRBV12-4 and TRBJ2-5; 11 nucleotides align to TRBD2. After removal of 2 bases from V and 2 bases from J, the junction contained 13 bases not matched to a gene. There are 19 residues in the CDR3.